This T cell receptor beta chain was recovered during a study of cytomegalovirus exposure and HLA in healthy donors. Study-wide results and caveats: When analyzed later, a missense DCLRE1C variant was found to be linked to TCR beta V- and J-gene trimming. When a later analysis compared HLA-associated TCR beta chains with equally common others, the HLA-associated chains turned out to be more clonally expanded and to have lower generation probabilities.

Comments on this clone: Its matching antigen is unknown.

A multiplex PCR was run with 60 Vbeta primers and 13 Jbeta primers. Assay: immunoSEQ multiplex PCR; the TCRdb copy retains only in-frame clones and omits some. Here the sample table reports fewer than 45,000 clones. Germline loops: CDR1 MDHEN, CDR2 SYDVKM. The CDR3 loop spans 14 amino acids. The chain links TRBV28 to TRBJ2-5; TRBD1 matches 7 bases. Near its end, the DNA agrees better with TRBJ2-7, so the J call may be wrong. The sequence derives from a man in his forties in good health and CMV-seropositive. Material for sequencing was PBMCs. CDR3 sequence: CASSLSGTAFEQYF. The CDR3 DNA follows: TGTGCCAGCAGTTTATCCGGGACAGCTTTCGAGCAGTACTTC.